This TCR beta chain is from a study of vaccination effects on CD4 cells after COVID-19. Study in general: The second dose preceded post-vaccine samples by a median of 72 days.

Study-level findings and limits: Clones arising from infection and from vaccination showed marked clonal contraction late after vaccination.

ViraFEST expansion of antigen-specific CD4+ T cells with viral peptide pools preceded sequencing. Culture lasted roughly 9 days before CD4+ T cell isolation. Participants got two doses of BNT162b2 or mRNA-1273 vaccine. Cultures used more than 1.5 million PBMC per well, roughly 11 IU/ml IL-2 and about 10 ug/ml peptides. Repertoires were generated with immunoSEQ multiplex PCR, while TCRdb's copy carries only in-frame clones and drops some. Among 25,000 to 40,000 clones listed, about 66% were seen once. The table lists this clone with a count of one. Its antigen remains unknown. Sequenced here: CD4+ T cells from PBMCs cultured with SARS-CoV-2 spike peptides, sampled after COVID-19 vaccination. This TCR was recovered from a human donor who received a COVID-19 vaccine.

CDR3 DNA: TGCGCCAGCAGCTTGGATACTAGCGGGGTCTACGAGCAGTACTTC. Amino acids: CASSLDTSGVYEQYF. The J gene is TRBJ2-7, the V gene TRBV5-1, with 10 bases that match TRBD2. V shed 0 bases, J shed 3 bases, and the junction held 3 bases outside the gene matches. Germline V gene sequence: CDR1 SGHRS, CDR2 YFSETQ. The CDR3 extends over 15 amino acids.